These 4 T cell receptor beta chains were all obtained from the same sample, sequenced in a study of blood T cell repertoires in COVID-19. Data came from immunoSEQ multiplex PCR; TCRdb stores just in-frame clones and leaves some out. The sample comprises 50,000 to 85,000 clones, 80% of which are singletons, and about a tenth rests with the top ten. The sample consisted of peripheral blood. Every receptor here comes from a human donor in a cohort sampled during active COVID-19.

This chain links TRBV5-6 with TRBJ2-2, with D uncertain. The CDR3 is made up of 16 amino acids. The germline V gene encodes CDR1 SGHDT and CDR2 YYEEEE. Trimming took off 1 base at V and 6 bases at J, with 16 bases between the two ends. CDR3 sequence: CASSLIRFESAGELFF. The CDR3 bases are TGTGCCAGCAGCTTGATTAGGTTTGAGAGCGCCGGGGAGCTGTTTTTT.

DNA for the CDR3: TGTGCCAGCAGCTTAGTAAGGGGCCGAAACTACGAGCAGTACTTC. It translates to CASSLVRGRNYEQYF. The rearrangement uses TRBV11-2 and TRBJ2-7, with D perhaps TRBD1 (5 bases). Germline V CDR1 and CDR2: SGHAT, FQNNGV. CDR3 length equals 15 residues. Trimming pared 1 base from V and 3 bases from J, leaving 13 bases between.

The rearrangement links TRBV9 to TRBJ1-2; tentatively, D is TRBD1 (5 bases). This CDR3 spans 15 amino acids. Germline V gene data show CDR1 as SGDLS and CDR2 as YYNGEE. The V end was cut by 4 bases, the J end by 4 bases, with 17 bases between. The CDR3 is CASSPRGEILYGYTF. As DNA, the CDR3 is TGTGCCAGCAGCCCCCGGGGGGAGATCCTCTATGGCTACACCTTC.

The chain carries TRBV3-1 (or the pseudogene TRBV3-2) and TRBJ1-1; tentatively, D is TRBD1 (6 bases). Germline CDR1 and CDR2: LGHDT and YNNKEL (reference sequence). CDR3 length: 16 amino acids. The V end lost 5 bases, the J end lost 0 bases, and 16 bases lay between the germline ends. The CDR3 region has the DNA TGTGCCAGCAGCTTCGGGGGGGGGCAAGTGAACACTGAAGCTTTCTTT. The encoded protein is CASSFGGGQVNTEAFF.